The rows below give T cell receptor beta chains drawn from one sample of a study of cytomegalovirus exposure and HLA in healthy donors. The protocol was immunoSEQ multiplex PCR, while the TCRdb copy is restricted to in-frame clones and leaves out a portion. The sample gives about 200,000 clones, roughly four fifths of which show up once; 0.22% is in the top ten. Source material: PBMCs. The receptors derive from a girl aged 2-15 years in good health and CMV-seronegative. The CDR3 runs from the conserved cysteine through the conserved F or W. Fields, in order: D gene, J gene, V gene, clone size, CDR3 DNA, CDR3 protein. The D gene is left open where the match is weak. Part of the rows lack a size; the others show once, few, many or a class for expanded clones.

>TRBD1|TRBJ1-1|TRBV2|.
TGTGCCAGCAGTGGAGACAGGGACACTGAAGCTTTCTTT
CASSGDRDTEAFF
>.|TRBJ1-5|TRBV30|.
TGTGCCTGGAGTGGCGTGGGGGGGGGCCAGCCCCAGCATTTT
CAWSGVGGGQPQHF
>.|TRBJ2-7|TRBV7-9|.
TGTGCCAGCAGCCCAGACAATTCCTACGAGCAGTACTTC
CASSPDNSYEQYF
>TRBD2|TRBJ2-1|TRBV7-9|.
TGTGCCAGCAGCTTACCGAGCGGGAGACCCGACCATGAGCAGTTCTTC
CASSLPSGRPDHEQFF
>.|TRBJ1-2|TRBV19|.
TGTGCCAGTAGTAACCAGGGCTATGGCTACACCTTC
CASSNQGYGYTF
>.|TRBJ1-1|TRBV30|.
TGTGCCTGGAGTGTACTCGGTAGGAACACTGAAGCTTTCTTT
CAWSVLGRNTEAFF
>.|TRBJ2-2|TRBV29-1|.
TGCAGCGTTGAAGATATCCTGGGGGAGCTGTTTTTT
CSVEDILGELFF
>.|TRBJ1-2|TRBV29-1|few
TGCAGCGTTAGTTTCCAGAGGAGTAGCTACACCTTC
CSVSFQRSSYTF
>.|TRBJ2-5|TRBV5-1|once
TGCGCCAGCAGCTACGGACAGCCCCAAGAGACCCAGTACTTC
CASSYGQPQETQYF
>.|TRBJ2-3|TRBV5-1|.
TGCGCCAGCAGCTACCCTCTGGCGGGGTCTAGCACAGATACGCAGTATTTT
CASSYPLAGSSTDTQYF
>.|TRBJ1-1|TRBV11-2|few
TGTGCCAGCAGCGGGGGACAAAGACTAACTGAAGCTTTCTTT
CASSGGQRLTEAFF
>.|TRBJ1-1|TRBV4-1|once
TGCGCCAGCAGCCAAGACAGAACGAACACTGAAGCTTTCTTT
CASSQDRTNTEAFF
>TRBD1|TRBJ2-7|TRBV4-1|few
TGCGCCAGCAGCCAACGTAACAGGGGATACGAGCAGTACTTC
CASSQRNRGYEQYF
>TRBD1|TRBJ2-3|TRBV29-1|.
TGCAGCGTTAAGGGACAGCACACAGATACGCAGTATTTT
CSVKGQHTDTQYF
>.|TRBJ1-1|TRBV6-5|.
TGTGCCAGCAGTTACGGCGCAGGCCTCAACACTGAAGCTTTCTTT
CASSYGAGLNTEAFF
>.|TRBJ1-4|TRBV27|.
TGTGCCAGCAGTGTCCTGGGGGGTGGTCATAATGAAAAACTGTTTTTT
CASSVLGGGHNEKLFF
>.|TRBJ2-3|TRBV13|.
TGTGCCAGCAGGTCGGGTCGCGGATACACAGATACGCAGTATTTT
CASRSGRGYTDTQYF
>.|TRBJ2-1|TRBV4-1|.
TGCGCCAGCAGCCAAGATCTAGGGGGGGGGCCTTACAATGAGCAGTTCTTC
CASSQDLGGGPYNEQFF
>.|TRBJ2-6|TRBV5-1|.
TGCGCCAGCAGGCGGGACGATAGCAACGTCCTGACTTTC
CASRRDDSNVLTF
>.|TRBJ2-2|TRBV6-4|few
TGTGCCAGCAGTGACTCGACAGCTACCGGGGAGCTGTTTTTT
CASSDSTATGELFF
>.|TRBJ1-3|TRBV25-1|.
TGTGCCAGCAGTGAATTTGGGGTTGGGAGCGGAAACACCATATATTTT
CASSEFGVGSGNTIYF
>TRBD1|TRBJ1-1|TRBV11-2|once
TGTGCCAGCAGCCTCGACAGGGGGCGAACTGAAGCTTTCTTT
CASSLDRGRTEAFF
>.|TRBJ1-5|TRBV28|.
TGTGCCAGCAGTTTAACAGGGAGACAGCCCCAGCATTTT
CASSLTGRQPQHF
>TRBD1|TRBJ1-2|TRBV7-3|once
TGTGCCAGCAGCTTATTTGGAGGACAGGATGGATCTGGCTACACCTTC
CASSLFGGQDGSGYTF
>.|TRBJ1-1|TRBV6-5|.
TGTGCCAGCAGGACTACAGGGTTTGGAGAGGATGAAGCTTTCTTT
CASRTTGFGEDEAFF
>TRBD1|TRBJ1-3|TRBV5-1|.
TGCGCCAGCAGCACAGGGGCTAACCCTGGAAACACCATATATTTT
CASSTGANPGNTIYF
>.|TRBJ2-1|TRBV15|.
TGTGCCACTGGAAGAGGAGGGACGATATACAATGAGCAGTTCTTC
CATGRGGTIYNEQFF
>TRBD1|TRBJ1-5|TRBV6-1|.
TGTGCCAGCAGCCCGGGACAGGGGTACAATCAGCCCCAGCATTTT
CASSPGQGYNQPQHF
>TRBD1|TRBJ2-5|TRBV19|.
TGTGCCAGTAGCGATACAGGGGCGGAGACCCAGTACTTC
CASSDTGAETQYF
>.|TRBJ1-6|TRBV5-1|.
TGCGCCAGCAGCTTGGGATCGAGCTCCTATAATTCACCCCTCCACTTT
CASSLGSSSYNSPLHF
>.|TRBJ1-4|TRBV19|.
TGTGCCAGTAGTATCGCCGGCAGGGTTTGGGAAAAACTGTTTTTT
CASSIAGRVWEKLFF
>.|TRBJ2-7|TRBV28|.
TGTGCCAGCAGTACCCGACTCACGGACGAGCAGTACTTC
CASSTRLTDEQYF
>.|TRBJ2-7|TRBV7-9|.
TGTGCCAGCAGCTTAGCGCTGTCCAGGGAAGCTGTCTACGAGCAGTACTTC
CASSLALSREAVYEQYF
>.|TRBJ2-5|TRBV9|.
TGTGCCAGCAGCGTAGATGGGAGCGGGACCCAGTACTTC
CASSVDGSGTQYF
>TRBD2|TRBJ2-2|TRBV6-4|.
TGTGCCAGCAGTCCTCTAGCGGGGGGCGAGACCGGGGAGCTGTTTTTT
CASSPLAGGETGELFF
>.|TRBJ1-2|TRBV29-1|.
TGCAGCGATGCCTTCGGGGAGGGTGGCTACACCTTC
CSDAFGEGGYTF
>TRBD1|TRBJ1-6|TRBV6-5|once
TGTGCCAGCAGTTACTCGAAAGGGACAGTGAATTCACCCCTCCACTTT
CASSYSKGTVNSPLHF
>.|TRBJ2-5|TRBV14|.
TGTGCCAGCAGCCAACTACAAGAGACCCAGTACTTC
CASSQLQETQYF
>TRBD1|TRBJ1-4|TRBV6-5|.
TGTGCCAGCAGTTACCAGGACAGGGGGGGAGGAAAACTGTTTTTT
CASSYQDRGGGKLFF
>.|TRBJ2-2|TRBV5-4|.
TGTGCCAGCAGCTTGGGACAGCCGAACACCGGGGAGCTGTTTTTT
CASSLGQPNTGELFF
>.|TRBJ2-7|TRBV6-1|.
TGTGCCAGCAGTGAACGGCAGGAGGGGCACTACGAGCAGTACTTC
CASSERQEGHYEQYF
>TRBD1|TRBJ1-2|TRBV10-3|.
TGTGCCATCAGTGCGGGACAGGCATATGGCTACACCTTC
CAISAGQAYGYTF
>.|TRBJ2-3|TRBV10-1|.
TGCGCCAGCAGTGAGGAGATGGTAGCCGCAGATACGCAGTATTTT
CASSEEMVAADTQYF
>.|TRBJ1-5|TRBV7-9|.
TGTGCCAGCAGCCGTACAGCTGATACAAGCAATCAGCCCCAGCATTTT
CASSRTADTSNQPQHF
>TRBD1|TRBJ2-7|TRBV2|.
TGTGCCAGCAGTACTTCATTGTCGGGACAGGATGGCTACGAGCAGTACTTC
CASSTSLSGQDGYEQYF
>TRBD2|TRBJ2-3|TRBV18|.
TGTGCCAGCTCACCACCTACGGGGGGGGGCACAGATACGCAGTATTTT
CASSPPTGGGTDTQYF
>.|TRBJ2-7|TRBV5-1|.
TGCGCCAGCAGCTCCCCGGGAGCCTACGAGCAGTACTTC
CASSSPGAYEQYF
>TRBD2|TRBJ2-1|TRBV4-1|.
TGCGCCAGCAGCCCTGGAGCGGGAGGGTCCTACAATGAGCAGTTCTTC
CASSPGAGGSYNEQFF